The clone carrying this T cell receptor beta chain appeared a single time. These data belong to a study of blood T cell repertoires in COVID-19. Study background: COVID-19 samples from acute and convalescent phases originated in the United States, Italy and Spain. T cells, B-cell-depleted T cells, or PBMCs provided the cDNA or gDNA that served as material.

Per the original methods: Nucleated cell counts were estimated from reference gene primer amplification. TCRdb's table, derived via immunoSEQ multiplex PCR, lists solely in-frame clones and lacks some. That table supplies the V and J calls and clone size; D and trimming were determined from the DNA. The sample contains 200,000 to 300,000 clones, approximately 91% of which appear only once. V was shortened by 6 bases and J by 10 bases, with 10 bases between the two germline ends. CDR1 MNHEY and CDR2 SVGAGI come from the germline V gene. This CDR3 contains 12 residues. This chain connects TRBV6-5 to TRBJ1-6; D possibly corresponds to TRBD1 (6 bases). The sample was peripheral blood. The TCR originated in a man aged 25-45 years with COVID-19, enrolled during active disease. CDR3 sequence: CASRRQESPLHF. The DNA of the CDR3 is TGTGCCAGCAGACGACAGGAATCACCCCTCCACTTT.